This record covers a single TCR beta chain. The antigen remains undetermined. The record originates from a study of T cells in localized non-small cell lung cancer. TCRdb's table, derived via immunoSEQ multiplex PCR, lists solely in-frame clones and lacks some. The sample yields around 140,000 clones, around 90% seen once. Points from the study as a whole: Elevated blood T cell density was associated with longer overall survival. Uninvolved neighboring lung showed the greatest T cell clonality, exceeding tumor.

Germline V gene data show CDR1 as PRHDT and CDR2 as FYEKMQ (reference sequence). The ends lost 6 bases at V and 6 bases at J; junction bases unmatched: 8. This CDR3 spans 14 amino acids. The sample here was peripheral blood, taken before any cancer treatment. The TCR comes from a female donor at least 60 years old with stage I lung adenocarcinoma. The rearrangement joins TRBV13 to TRBJ2-7, with 10 bases that match TRBD2. CDR3: CASSLAGEATEQYF. Written as DNA, the CDR3 is TGTGCCAGCAGTCTAGCGGGAGAGGCTACCGAGCAGTACTTC.